This note documents a single T cell receptor beta chain sequence. The antigen remains unidentified. This entry is derived from a study of chemoradiotherapy in HPV16-positive cancers. Findings and limits, study-wide: During treatment, candidate HPV-specific clones and E7-related motifs expanded in tumor. For HPV16-positive patients, expanding HPV-responsive T cells associated with longer recurrence-free survival.

Over chemoradiotherapy, repertoires were sampled more than once. Libraries were prepared by immunoSEQ multiplex PCR; TCRdb keeps only in-frame clonotypes and omits some of them. Seen here are about 7,900 clones, about 88% observed once, and the top ten hold less than 4%. Trimming stripped 4 bases from V and 1 base from J, with 14 bases between. Germline CDR1 and CDR2: GTSNPN and SVGIG (reference sequence). This CDR3 has 16 amino acids. This sequence was found in a human donor with HPV-associated anogenital cancer. The chain carries TRBV30 and TRBJ2-6; weak D call: TRBD1 (5 bases). This sample comprised blood, obtained from a patient who underwent chemoradiotherapy. CDR3 nucleotide sequence: TGTGCCTGGAAATGGGGCCGCAGGTCTGGGGCCAACGTCCTGACTTTC. It encodes CAWKWGRRSGANVLTF.